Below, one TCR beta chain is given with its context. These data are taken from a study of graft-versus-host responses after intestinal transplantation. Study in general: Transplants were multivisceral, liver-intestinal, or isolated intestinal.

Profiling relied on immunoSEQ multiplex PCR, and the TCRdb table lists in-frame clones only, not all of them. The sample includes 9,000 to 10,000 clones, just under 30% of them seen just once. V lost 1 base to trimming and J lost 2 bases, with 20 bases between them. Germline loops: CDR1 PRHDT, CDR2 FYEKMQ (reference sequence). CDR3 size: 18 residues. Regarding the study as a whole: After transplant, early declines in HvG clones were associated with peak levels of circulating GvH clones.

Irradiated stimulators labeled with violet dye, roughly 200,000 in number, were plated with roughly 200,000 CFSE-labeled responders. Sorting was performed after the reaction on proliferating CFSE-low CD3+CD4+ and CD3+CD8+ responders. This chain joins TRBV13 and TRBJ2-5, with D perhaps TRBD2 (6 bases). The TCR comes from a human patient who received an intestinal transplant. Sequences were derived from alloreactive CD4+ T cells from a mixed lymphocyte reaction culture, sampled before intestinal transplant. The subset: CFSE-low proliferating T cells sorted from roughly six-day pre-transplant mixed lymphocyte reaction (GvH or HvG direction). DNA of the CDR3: TGTGCCAGCAGCTTAGTCGGGAGCCCGCCGGGACCTCAAGAGACCCAGTACTTC. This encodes CASSLVGSPPGPQETQYF.